A single sample gave rise to the 29 T cell receptor beta chains below, sequenced in a study of vaccination and CD4 T cells after COVID-19. Sample treatment: roughly ten-day PBMC culture with coronavirus spike peptide pools or control peptides (ViraFEST assay). Ahead of the COVID-19 pandemic (2011-2018), the CD4+ T cells of the unexposed donor were collected. Sequencing of cultured CD4+ T cell DNA used the Oncomine TCR Beta short-read assay. MiXCR was run by TCRdb on the PCR reads, yielding one entry per CDR3 protein. Here the sample spans approximately 2,000 distinct CDR3 sequences, just under 20% being singletons. For these TCRs, the target antigens are not known. What was sequenced was CD4+ T cells from blood, cultured in vitro. The origin of the receptors is a human donor in good health.

The rearrangement uses TRBV5-1 and TRBJ2-5; TRBD2 matches 14 bases. This CDR3 contains 17 residues. CDR1 SGHRS and CDR2 YFSETQ come from the germline V gene. V shed 4 bases and J 5 bases; nucleotides not matched to a gene: 10. The CDR3 reads CASSPTSGGALQETQYF. In DNA, the CDR3 is TGCGCCAGCAGCCCGACTAGCGGGGGGGCCCTCCAGGAGACCCAGTACTTC.

In the case of this clonotype: A much bigger clone sits one base away, suggesting this may be a read error. V usage is TRBV24-1 and J usage is TRBJ2-5, with TRBD1 matching over 9 bases. The V gene's germline CDR1 is KGHDR and CDR2 SFDVKD. The CDR3 sequence is 16 residues long. The CDR3 spells CATSDLGQGYQGTQYF. The DNA of the CDR3 is TGTGCCACCAGTGATTTAGGACAGGGGTACCAAGGGACCCAGTACTTC.

V is TRBV20-1 and J is TRBJ2-1; 9 nucleotides match TRBD1. Germline loops: CDR1 DFQATT, CDR2 SNEGSKA (reference sequence). This CDR3 is built from 13 residues. In DNA, the CDR3 is TGCAGCTTACAGGGGGCGTTTACCAATGAGCAGTTCTTC. Protein product: CSLQGAFTNEQFF.

This clonotype was picked up a small number of times. The chain employs TRBV7-2 and TRBJ1-1; 7 bases are a match to TRBD1. The CDR3 has 14 residues. V lost 6 bases, J lost 1 base, and 5 bases stayed unmatched. The germline gives CDR1 SGHTA, CDR2 FQGNSA. DNA of the CDR3: TGTGCCAGCAGGAAGACAGGGCCGAACACTGAAGCTTTCTTT. It codes for CASRKTGPNTEAFF. Full variable domain (missing parts from reference TRBV7-2 and TRBJ1-1): GAGVSQSPSNKVTEKGKDVELRCDPISGHTALYWYRQSLGQGLEFLIYFQGNSAPDKSGLPSDRFSAERTGGSVSTLTIQRTQQEDSAVYLCASRKTGPNTEAFFGQGTRLTVV.

This sequence joins TRBV30 and TRBJ2-3; TRBD2 matches 7 bases. V shed 2 bases and J 1 base; nucleotides not matched to a gene: 6. The germline CDR1 and CDR2 sequences are GTSNPN and SVGIG (reference sequence). The CDR3 consists of 15 residues. The CDR3 DNA sequence: TGTGCCTGGAGTAGGGCGGGGGAAGGCACAGATACGCAGTATTTT. This encodes CAWSRAGEGTDTQYF.

The genes are TRBV11-2 and TRBJ1-1; D is undetermined. The CDR3 runs to 13 residues. V was shortened by 0 bases and J by 5 bases, with 7 bases between the two germline ends. The germline V gene encodes CDR1 SGHAT and CDR2 FQNNGV. The CDR3 nucleotides are TGTGCCAGCAGCTTAGATCGGGAGACTGAAGCTTTCTTT. This gives the protein CASSLDRETEAFF.

Only a few counts were recorded for this clonotype. The chain carries TRBV27 and TRBJ1-6; D perhaps matches TRBD1 (6 bases). CDR1 MNHEY and CDR2 SMNVEV come from the germline V gene (reference sequence). This CDR3 is 16 amino acids long. V shed 6 bases and J shed 8 bases, with 20 bases lying between them. CDR3 coding DNA: TGTGCCAGCAGCCCTACAAGAGGAGGGGGAGATTCACCCCTCCACTTT. Translated: CASSPTRGGGDSPLHF.

This chain connects TRBV10-3 to TRBJ2-1; 10 bases are a match to TRBD2. The CDR3 covers 15 residues. Germline V gives CDR1 ENHRY, CDR2 SYGVKD. Trimming removed 4 bases from V and 7 bases from J; junction bases left unmatched: 7. This CDR3 is CAISVLGTSENEQFF. DNA of the CDR3: TGTGCCATCAGTGTTCTTGGGACTAGCGAGAATGAGCAGTTCTTC.

This clonotype was observed a handful of times. The rearrangement links TRBV5-1 to TRBJ1-5, with 9 bases matching TRBD1. The CDR3 runs 14 residues. Germline V lookup: CDR1 SGHRS, CDR2 YFSETQ. With V trimmed by 4 bases and J by 7 bases, 6 bases remained unmatched. The CDR3 is CASSPDRGGQPQHF. The CDR3 DNA is TGCGCCAGCAGCCCGGACAGGGGAGGACAGCCCCAGCATTTT.

This clonotype showed up just a few times. V usage is TRBV19 and J usage is TRBJ2-1; 7 bases are shared with TRBD2. Unmatched junction bases numbered 15, after V lost 3 bases and J lost 7 bases. The CDR3 has 17 amino acids. Germline CDR1 LNHDA, CDR2 SQIVND (reference sequence). The CDR3 loop is CASSITVGREYGNEQFF. CDR3 nucleotide sequence: TGTGCCAGTAGTATTACCGTAGGGCGGGAGTATGGTAATGAGCAGTTCTTC.

This chain links TRBV30 with TRBJ2-3; D is possibly TRBD1 (5 bases). V was clipped by 0 bases and J by 5 bases, with 12 bases between them. This CDR3 is 14 amino acids long. From germline, CDR1 is GTSNPN and CDR2 SVGIG (reference sequence). The CDR3 region is CAWSVSHRGDTQYF. The CDR3 bases are TGTGCCTGGAGTGTGTCTCATAGGGGAGATACGCAGTATTTT.

The gene calls are TRBV11-1 and TRBJ2-6; D is unresolved. Trimming stripped 0 bases from V and 0 bases from J, with 3 bases between. CDR3 length: 15 residues. The V gene's germline CDR1 is SGHAT and CDR2 FQDESV (reference sequence). In DNA form, the CDR3 reads TGTGCCAGCAGCTTAGCCTTCTCTGGGGCCAACGTCCTGACTTTC. Protein product: CASSLAFSGANVLTF.

V is TRBV10-1 and J is TRBJ1-4, with a possible D match to TRBD1 (5 bases). Germline CDR1 reads WNHNN; CDR2 reads SYGVQD (reference sequence). The V end lost 0 bases, the J end lost 5 bases, and 7 bases lay between the germline ends. This CDR3 comprises 14 residues. The DNA of the CDR3 is TGCGCCAGCAGTGAGTCGGCAGGGAATGAAAAACTGTTTTTT. Residues: CASSESAGNEKLFF.

On this clonotype itself: This sequence may be a read error, since a much larger clone differs from it by one base. The chain carries TRBV11-1 and TRBJ1-1; D gene unclear. CDR1 is SGHAT and CDR2 is FQDESV in the germline V gene (reference sequence). The CDR3 covers 14 residues. CDR3 DNA: TGTGCCTGCAGCGACCGACGGAGGACCTTTGAAGCTTTCTTT. This codes for CACSDRRRTFEAFF.

This clonotype was observed a handful of times. The DNA for the CDR3 is TGTGCCAGCACCCCCCGGATATGGCAGGTTAGGGAGTACGAGCAGTACTTC. This translates into CASTPRIWQVREYEQYF. The V and J genes are TRBV6-2 or TRBV6-3 and TRBJ2-7, with D perhaps TRBD2 (5 bases). The CDR3 is 17 amino acids. CDR1 and CDR2 (germline): MNHEY, SVGEGT. V lost 7 bases to trimming and J lost 4 bases, with 26 bases between them.

Sample share makes this clonotype large (0.1 to 1%). V is TRBV7-9 and J is TRBJ1-1; D possibly corresponds to TRBD1 (5 bases). Germline CDR1 and CDR2: SEHNR and FQNEAQ (reference sequence). V dropped 4 bases and J dropped 8 bases, with 14 bases sitting between them. The CDR3 has 13 amino acids. This chain's CDR3 is CASSSRAGAEAFF. In DNA form, the CDR3 reads TGTGCCAGCAGCTCCAGGGCAGGAGCGGAAGCTTTCTTT.

Judged by abundance, this clonotype is medium-sized. The chain links TRBV15 to TRBJ2-7; 10 nucleotides agree with TRBD2. Germline assignment: CDR1 LNHNV and CDR2 YYDKDF (reference sequence). CDR3 size: 18 residues. The J segment lost 0 bases and the V segment lost 4 bases, leaving 12 bases of the junction unmatched. The CDR3 loop is CATSTLPGLAINSYEQYF. The DNA of the CDR3 is TGTGCCACCAGCACACTACCGGGACTAGCGATCAACTCCTACGAGCAGTACTTC.

The chain is built from TRBV9 and TRBJ1-2; D is possibly TRBD1 (5 bases). Germline V CDR1 and CDR2: SGDLS, YYNGEE. CDR3 length equals 15 residues. V was trimmed by 0 bases and J by 8 bases, leaving 17 bases between them. This CDR3 is CASSVGGHSPSGYTF. CDR3 in DNA: TGTGCCAGCAGCGTAGGAGGACATTCTCCTTCGGGCTACACCTTC.

The V and J genes are TRBV7-2 and TRBJ2-5; 9 bases are a match to TRBD2. The germline V gene encodes CDR1 SGHTA and CDR2 FQGNSA. With V trimmed by 4 bases and J by 2 bases, 5 bases remained unmatched. The CDR3 sequence is 15 residues long. As DNA, the CDR3 is TGTGCCAGCAGCTATAATAGCGGGGGACAAGAGACCCAGTACTTC. This sequence encodes CASSYNSGGQETQYF.

Only a few counts were recorded for this clonotype. V usage is TRBV29-1 and J usage is TRBJ1-1, with D maybe TRBD1 (5 bases). Germline V lookup: CDR1 SQVTM, CDR2 ANQGSEA. The CDR3 spans 13 residues. The V gene lost 7 bases and the J gene lost 2 bases, with 14 bases spanning the gap. As DNA, the CDR3 is TGCAGCGCCGAGGGGTCGGGTAACACTGAAGCTTTCTTT. Amino acids: CSAEGSGNTEAFF.

This clonotype was seen a few times. This rearrangement joins TRBV5-4 to TRBJ2-5; the D gene could be TRBD1 or TRBD2 (5 bases each). The CDR3 is 16 residues long. Trimming cost V 1 base and J 5 bases, with 18 bases left between them. Germline CDR1 reads SGHNT; CDR2 reads YYREEE (reference sequence). The CDR3 here is CASSLIPGRGGETQYF. CDR3 nucleotides: TGTGCCAGCAGCTTGATTCCAGGGAGAGGTGGTGAGACCCAGTACTTC.

This clonotype was seen a few times. The V and J genes are TRBV11-1 and TRBJ2-1; 11 bases line up with TRBD1. CDR3 size: 14 residues. With 4 bases clipped from V and 8 bases from J, the junction kept 4 bases outside the gene matches. Germline V gene data show CDR1 as SGHAT and CDR2 as FQDESV (reference sequence). CDR3 loop: CASSSRDRGDEQFF. DNA for the CDR3: TGTGCCAGCAGCTCCCGGGACAGGGGGGATGAGCAGTTCTTC. Looking up the rest from reference TRBV11-1 and TRBJ2-1 gives the full variable domain: EAEVAQSPRYKITEKSQAVAFWCDPISGHATLYWYRQILGQGPELLVQFQDESVVDDSQLPKDRFSAERLKGVDSTLKIQPAELGDSAMYLCASSSRDRGDEQFFGPGTRLTVL.

In its sample, this clonotype was seen a few times. The rearrangement links TRBV28 to TRBJ1-5; tentative D call: TRBD1 (6 bases). There are 15 residues in the CDR3. The V gene lost 1 base and the J gene lost 7 bases, with 14 bases spanning the gap. Germline CDR1 MDHEN, CDR2 SYDVKM. The CDR3 here is CASSLLSGGGQPQHF. The DNA of the CDR3 is TGTGCCAGCAGTTTATTGTCCGGGGGCGGGCAGCCCCAGCATTTT.

In this sample, this clonotype turned up a few times. The gene calls are TRBV20-1 and TRBJ1-6; D unresolved. The germline gives CDR1 DFQATT, CDR2 SNEGSKA (reference sequence). The CDR3 length is 11 residues. V lost 8 bases, J lost 5 bases, and 7 bases lay in between. This CDR3 is CSPWHNSPLHF. Here the CDR3 DNA reads TGCAGTCCTTGGCATAATTCACCCCTCCACTTT.

This sequence joins TRBV19 and TRBJ1-1; 12 bases are a match to TRBD1. Germline V lookup: CDR1 LNHDA, CDR2 SQIVND (reference sequence). This CDR3 comprises 16 residues. V was clipped by 6 bases and J by 5 bases; unmatched bases: 10. CDR3 in DNA: TGTGCCAGTAGAAGCCGGGACAGGGGGCTTTGGACTGAAGCTTTCTTT. Protein product: CASRSRDRGLWTEAFF.

This clonotype was detected a few times. The chain has TRBV19 and TRBJ1-3; 9 nucleotides match TRBD1. In germline, CDR1 is LNHDA, CDR2 SQIVND (reference sequence). The CDR3 runs to 15 residues. J lost 2 bases, V lost 4 bases, and 3 bases had no gene match. CDR3 nucleotide sequence: TGTGCCAGTAGTACTTACAGGGGGCCTGGAAACACCATATATTTT. Translation: CASSTYRGPGNTIYF. Variable domain in full (rest from reference TRBV19 and TRBJ1-3): DGGITQSPKYLFRKEGQNVTLSCEQNLNHDAMYWYRQDPGQGLRLIYYSQIVNDFQKGDIAEGYSVSREKKESFPLTVTSAQKNPTAFYLCASSTYRGPGNTIYFGEGSWLTVV.

The genes are TRBV30 and TRBJ2-5; D gene uncertain. From germline, CDR1 is GTSNPN and CDR2 SVGIG (reference sequence). Trimming removed 1 base from V and 2 bases from J, with 17 bases in between. This CDR3 has 16 amino acids. CDR3: CAWSGLTKDDQETQYF. The CDR3 coding sequence is TGTGCCTGGAGTGGATTAACGAAGGACGATCAAGAGACCCAGTACTTC.

This clonotype was seen a handful of times. V and J are TRBV10-3 and TRBJ2-1; 7 bases line up with TRBD1. CDR1 is ENHRY, CDR2 SYGVKD, per germline. There are 14 residues in the CDR3. V dropped 6 bases and J dropped 5; count of bases not matched to a gene: 7. The CDR3 loop is CAISPRTGNNEQFF. In DNA, the CDR3 is TGTGCCATCAGCCCACGGACAGGAAACAATGAGCAGTTCTTC.

This clonotype is labeled as medium-sized (0.01 to 0.1%). This sequence joins TRBV5-1 and TRBJ2-5; 11 nucleotides agree with TRBD2. CDR1 and CDR2 from the germline V gene are SGHRS and YFSETQ. CDR3 length: 14 residues. Germline trimming cut 4 bases from V and 3 bases from J; bases unmatched to any gene: 2. The CDR3 sequence is CASSQGLAEETQYF. In DNA, the CDR3 is TGCGCCAGCAGCCAGGGACTAGCGGAAGAGACCCAGTACTTC.